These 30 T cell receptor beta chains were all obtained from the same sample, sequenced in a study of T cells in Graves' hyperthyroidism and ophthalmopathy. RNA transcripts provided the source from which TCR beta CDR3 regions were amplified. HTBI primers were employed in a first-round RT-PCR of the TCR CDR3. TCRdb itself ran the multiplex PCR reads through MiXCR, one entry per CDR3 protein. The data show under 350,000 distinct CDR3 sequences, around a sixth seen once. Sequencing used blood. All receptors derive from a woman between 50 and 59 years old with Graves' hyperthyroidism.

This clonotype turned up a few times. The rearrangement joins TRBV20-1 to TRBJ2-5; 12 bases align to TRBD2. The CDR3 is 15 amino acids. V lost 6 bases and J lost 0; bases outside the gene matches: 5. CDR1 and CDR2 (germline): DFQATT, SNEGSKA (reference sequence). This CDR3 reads CSARTSGEYQETQYF. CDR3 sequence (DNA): TGCAGTGCGCGGACTAGCGGGGAGTACCAAGAGACCCAGTACTTC.

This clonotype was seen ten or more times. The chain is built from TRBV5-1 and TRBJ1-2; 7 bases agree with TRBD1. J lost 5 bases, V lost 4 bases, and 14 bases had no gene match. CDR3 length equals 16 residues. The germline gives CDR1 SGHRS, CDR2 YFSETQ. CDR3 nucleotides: TGCGCCAGCAGCATGACAGGGAATCTTATCGGTTATGGCTACACCTTC. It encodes CASSMTGNLIGYGYTF.

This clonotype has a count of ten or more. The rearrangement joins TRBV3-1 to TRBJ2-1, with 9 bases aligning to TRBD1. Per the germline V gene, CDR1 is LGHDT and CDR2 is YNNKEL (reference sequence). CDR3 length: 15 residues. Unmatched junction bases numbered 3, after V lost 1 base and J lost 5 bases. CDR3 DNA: TGTGCCAGCAGCCAAGGGACAGGGGCCAACAATGAGCAGTTCTTC. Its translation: CASSQGTGANNEQFF.

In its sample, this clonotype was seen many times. CDR3 sequence (DNA): TGTGCCAGCAGTTTAGGGGGTAGCGGGATCCAAGAGACCCAGTACTTC. It yields the protein CASSLGGSGIQETQYF. The V call is TRBV12-3 or TRBV12-4, the J call TRBJ2-5, with 8 bases lining up with TRBD2. The junction had 5 bases not matched to a gene; V was cut back by 1 base and J by 1 base. This CDR3 has 16 amino acids.

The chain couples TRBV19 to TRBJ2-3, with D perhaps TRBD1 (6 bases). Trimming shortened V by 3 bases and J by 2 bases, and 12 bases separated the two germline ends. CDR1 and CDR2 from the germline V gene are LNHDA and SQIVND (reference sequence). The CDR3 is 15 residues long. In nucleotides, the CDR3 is TGTGCCAGTAGTATCGACAGGTTACTCACAGATACGCAGTATTTT. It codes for CASSIDRLLTDTQYF. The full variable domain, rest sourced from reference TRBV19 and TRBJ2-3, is DGGITQSPKYLFRKEGQNVTLSCEQNLNHDAMYWYRQDPGQGLRLIYYSQIVNDFQKGDIAEGYSVSREKKESFPLTVTSAQKNPTAFYLCASSIDRLLTDTQYFGPGTRLTVL.

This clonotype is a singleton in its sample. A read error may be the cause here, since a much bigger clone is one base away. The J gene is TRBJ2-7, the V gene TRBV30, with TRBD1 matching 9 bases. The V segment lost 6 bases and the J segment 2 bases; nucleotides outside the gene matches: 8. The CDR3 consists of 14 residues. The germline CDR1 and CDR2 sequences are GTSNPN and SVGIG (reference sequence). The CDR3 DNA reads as TGTGCCTGTAGCCAAAGGACAGGGGCCTACGAGCAGTACGTC. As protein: CACSQRTGAYEQYV.

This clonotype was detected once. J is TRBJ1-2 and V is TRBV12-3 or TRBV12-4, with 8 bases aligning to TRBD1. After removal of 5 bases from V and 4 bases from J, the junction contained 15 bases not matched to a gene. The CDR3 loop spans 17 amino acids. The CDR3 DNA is TGTGCCAGCAGTCCCTCGTCAGGCGCCAGGGGGCTCTATGGCTACACCTTC. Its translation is CASSPSSGARGLYGYTF.

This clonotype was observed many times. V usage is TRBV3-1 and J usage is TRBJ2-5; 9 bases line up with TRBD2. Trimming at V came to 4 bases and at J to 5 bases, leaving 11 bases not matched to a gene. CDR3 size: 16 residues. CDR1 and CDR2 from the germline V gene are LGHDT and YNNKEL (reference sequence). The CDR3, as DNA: TGTGCCAGCAGCCGGGCTAGCGGGATTTCTCTGGAGACCCAGTACTTC. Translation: CASSRASGISLETQYF.

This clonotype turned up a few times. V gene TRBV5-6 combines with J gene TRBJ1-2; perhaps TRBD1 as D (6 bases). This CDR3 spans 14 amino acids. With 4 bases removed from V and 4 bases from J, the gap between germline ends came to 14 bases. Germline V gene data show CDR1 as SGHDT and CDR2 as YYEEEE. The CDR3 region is CASSPPGAGYGYTF. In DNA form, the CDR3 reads TGTGCCAGCAGCCCGCCGGGGGCGGGCTATGGCTACACCTTC.

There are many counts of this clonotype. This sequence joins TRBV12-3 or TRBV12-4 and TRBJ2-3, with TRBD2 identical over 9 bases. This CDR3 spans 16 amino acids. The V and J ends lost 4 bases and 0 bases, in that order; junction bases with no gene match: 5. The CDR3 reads CASSSRLAVSTDTQYF. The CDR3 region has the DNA TGTGCCAGCAGTTCCCGACTAGCGGTTAGCACAGATACGCAGTATTTT.

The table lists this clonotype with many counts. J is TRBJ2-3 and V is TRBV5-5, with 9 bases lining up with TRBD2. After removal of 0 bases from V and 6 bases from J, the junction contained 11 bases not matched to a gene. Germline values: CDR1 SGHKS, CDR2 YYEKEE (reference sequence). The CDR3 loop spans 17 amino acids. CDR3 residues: CASSLAAAGGHLDTQYF. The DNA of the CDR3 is TGTGCCAGCAGCTTGGCCGCGGCGGGAGGGCATCTGGATACGCAGTATTTT.

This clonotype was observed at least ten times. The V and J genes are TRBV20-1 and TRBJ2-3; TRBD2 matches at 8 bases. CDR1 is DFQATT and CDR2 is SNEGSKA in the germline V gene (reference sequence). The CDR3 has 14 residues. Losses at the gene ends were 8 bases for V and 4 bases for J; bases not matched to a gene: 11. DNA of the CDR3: TGCAGTACCGGCAGCGGGGGTTTATCAGATACGCAGTATTTT. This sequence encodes CSTGSGGLSDTQYF.

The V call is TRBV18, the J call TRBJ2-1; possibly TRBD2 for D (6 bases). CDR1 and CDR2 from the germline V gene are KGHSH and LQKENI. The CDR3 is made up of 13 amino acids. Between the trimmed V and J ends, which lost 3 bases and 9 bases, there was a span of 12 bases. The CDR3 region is CASSPSGTAEQFF. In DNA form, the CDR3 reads TGTGCCAGCTCACCTAGCGGAACCGCTGAGCAGTTCTTC.

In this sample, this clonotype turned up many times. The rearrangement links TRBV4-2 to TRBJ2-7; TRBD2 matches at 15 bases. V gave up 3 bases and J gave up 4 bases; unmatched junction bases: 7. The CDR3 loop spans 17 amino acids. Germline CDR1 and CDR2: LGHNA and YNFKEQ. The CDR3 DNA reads TGTGCCAGCAGCCATGGGGGACTAGCGGGAGGATCTTACGAGCAGTACTTC. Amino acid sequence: CASSHGGLAGGSYEQYF.

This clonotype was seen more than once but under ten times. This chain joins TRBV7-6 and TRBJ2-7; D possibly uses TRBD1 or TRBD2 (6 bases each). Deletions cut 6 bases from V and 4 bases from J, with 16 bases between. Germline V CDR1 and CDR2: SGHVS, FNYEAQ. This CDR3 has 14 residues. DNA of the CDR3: TGTGCCAGCAGTCCGGGGGCAGCAGCTTACGAGCAGTACTTC. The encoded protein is CASSPGAAAYEQYF.

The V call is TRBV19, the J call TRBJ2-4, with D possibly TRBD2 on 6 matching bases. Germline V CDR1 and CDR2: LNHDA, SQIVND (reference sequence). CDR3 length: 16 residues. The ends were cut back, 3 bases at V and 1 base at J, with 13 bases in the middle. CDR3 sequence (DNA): TGTGCCAGTAGTATTGGCGGGAAGTTGGCCAAAAACATTCAGTACTTC. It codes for CASSIGGKLAKNIQYF.

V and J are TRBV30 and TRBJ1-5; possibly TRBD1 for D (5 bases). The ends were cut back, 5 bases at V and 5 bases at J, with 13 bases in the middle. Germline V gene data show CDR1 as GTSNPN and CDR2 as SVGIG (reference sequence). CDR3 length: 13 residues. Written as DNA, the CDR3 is TGTGCCTGGGCCCTAGGGGTTGATCAGCCCCAGCATTTT. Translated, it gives CAWALGVDQPQHF.

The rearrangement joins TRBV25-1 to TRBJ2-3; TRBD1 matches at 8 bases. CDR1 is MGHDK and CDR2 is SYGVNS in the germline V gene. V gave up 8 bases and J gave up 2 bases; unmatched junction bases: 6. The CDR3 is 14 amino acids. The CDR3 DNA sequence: TGTGCCAGCGCTGGGACAGGTCTCACAGATACGCAGTATTTT. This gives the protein CASAGTGLTDTQYF.

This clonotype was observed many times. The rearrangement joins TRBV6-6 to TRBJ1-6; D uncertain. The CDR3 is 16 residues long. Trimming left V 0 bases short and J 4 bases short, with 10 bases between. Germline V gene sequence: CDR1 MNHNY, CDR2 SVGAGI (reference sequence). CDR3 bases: TGTGCCAGCAGTTACTCGGCAGGCCAATATAATTCACCCCTCCACTTT. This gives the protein CASSYSAGQYNSPLHF.

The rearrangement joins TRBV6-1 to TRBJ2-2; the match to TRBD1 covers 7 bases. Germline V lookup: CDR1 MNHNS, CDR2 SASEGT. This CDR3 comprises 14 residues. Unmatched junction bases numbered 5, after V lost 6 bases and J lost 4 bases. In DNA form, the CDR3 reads TGTGCCAGCAGCGCCGGGACAGTCACCGGGGAGCTGTTTTTT. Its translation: CASSAGTVTGELFF.

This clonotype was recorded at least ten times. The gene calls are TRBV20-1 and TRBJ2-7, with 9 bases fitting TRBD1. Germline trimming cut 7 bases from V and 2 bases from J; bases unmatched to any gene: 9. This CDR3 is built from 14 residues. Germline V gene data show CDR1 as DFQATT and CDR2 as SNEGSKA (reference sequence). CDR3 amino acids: CSVERDRATYEQYF. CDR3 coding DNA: TGCAGTGTAGAGCGGGACAGGGCCACCTACGAGCAGTACTTC.

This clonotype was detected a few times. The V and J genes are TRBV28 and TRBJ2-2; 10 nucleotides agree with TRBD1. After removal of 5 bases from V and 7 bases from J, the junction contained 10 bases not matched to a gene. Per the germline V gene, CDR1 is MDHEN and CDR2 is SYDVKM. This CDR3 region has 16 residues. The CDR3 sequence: CASSLVGQGVSGELFF. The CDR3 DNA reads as TGTGCCAGCAGTCTCGTCGGACAGGGGGTTAGCGGGGAGCTGTTTTTT.

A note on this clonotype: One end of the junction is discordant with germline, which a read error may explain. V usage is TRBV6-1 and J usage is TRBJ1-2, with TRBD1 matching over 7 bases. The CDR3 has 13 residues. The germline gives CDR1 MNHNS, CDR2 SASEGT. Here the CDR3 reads CACRPPGQRGYTF. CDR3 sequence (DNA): TGTGCCTGCAGGCCTCCGGGACAGCGAGGCTACACCTTC.

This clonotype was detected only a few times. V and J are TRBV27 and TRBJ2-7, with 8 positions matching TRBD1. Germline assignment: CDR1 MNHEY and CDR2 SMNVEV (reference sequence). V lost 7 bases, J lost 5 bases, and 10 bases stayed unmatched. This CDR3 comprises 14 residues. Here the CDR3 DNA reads TGTGCCAGCAAACGACAGGGGATGGGAGACGAGCAGTACTTC. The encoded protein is CASKRQGMGDEQYF.

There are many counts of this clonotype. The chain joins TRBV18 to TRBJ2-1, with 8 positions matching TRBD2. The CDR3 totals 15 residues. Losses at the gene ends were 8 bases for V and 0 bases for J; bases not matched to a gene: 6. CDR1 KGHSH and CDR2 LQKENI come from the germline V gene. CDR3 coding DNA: TGTGCCAGCACCCCGGGGGGGAGCTCCTACAATGAGCAGTTCTTC. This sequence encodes CASTPGGSSYNEQFF.

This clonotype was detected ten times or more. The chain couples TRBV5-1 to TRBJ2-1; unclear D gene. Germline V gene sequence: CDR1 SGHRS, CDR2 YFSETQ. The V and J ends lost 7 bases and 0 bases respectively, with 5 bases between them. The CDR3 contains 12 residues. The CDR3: CASRYSYNEQFF. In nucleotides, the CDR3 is TGCGCCAGCCGGTACTCCTACAATGAGCAGTTCTTC.

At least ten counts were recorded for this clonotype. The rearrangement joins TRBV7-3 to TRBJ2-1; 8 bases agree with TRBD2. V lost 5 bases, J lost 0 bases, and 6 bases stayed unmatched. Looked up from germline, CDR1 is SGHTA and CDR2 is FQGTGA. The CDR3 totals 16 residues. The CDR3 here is CASSALAGSSYNEQFF. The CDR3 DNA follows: TGTGCCAGCAGCGCGTTAGCGGGAAGCTCCTACAATGAGCAGTTCTTC.

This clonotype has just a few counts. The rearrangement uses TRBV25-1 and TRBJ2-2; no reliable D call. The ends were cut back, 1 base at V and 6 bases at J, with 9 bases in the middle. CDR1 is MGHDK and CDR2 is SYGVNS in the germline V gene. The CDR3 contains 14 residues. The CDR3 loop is CASSESAGSGELFF. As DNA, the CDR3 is TGTGCCAGCAGTGAATCTGCCGGATCCGGGGAGCTGTTTTTT.

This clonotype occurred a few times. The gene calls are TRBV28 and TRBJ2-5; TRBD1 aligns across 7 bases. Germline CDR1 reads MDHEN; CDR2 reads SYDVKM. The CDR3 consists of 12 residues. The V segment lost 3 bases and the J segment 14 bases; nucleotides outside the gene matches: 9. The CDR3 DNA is TGTGCCAGCAGTTTCCGGGACAGTCGACTTTACTTC. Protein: CASSFRDSRLYF.

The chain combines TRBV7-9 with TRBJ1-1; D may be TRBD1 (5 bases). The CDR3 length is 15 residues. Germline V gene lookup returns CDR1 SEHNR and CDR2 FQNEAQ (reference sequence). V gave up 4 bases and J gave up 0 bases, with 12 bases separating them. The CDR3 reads CASSSPGRVNTEAFF. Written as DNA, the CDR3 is TGTGCCAGCAGCTCCCCGGGACGGGTGAACACTGAAGCTTTCTTT.